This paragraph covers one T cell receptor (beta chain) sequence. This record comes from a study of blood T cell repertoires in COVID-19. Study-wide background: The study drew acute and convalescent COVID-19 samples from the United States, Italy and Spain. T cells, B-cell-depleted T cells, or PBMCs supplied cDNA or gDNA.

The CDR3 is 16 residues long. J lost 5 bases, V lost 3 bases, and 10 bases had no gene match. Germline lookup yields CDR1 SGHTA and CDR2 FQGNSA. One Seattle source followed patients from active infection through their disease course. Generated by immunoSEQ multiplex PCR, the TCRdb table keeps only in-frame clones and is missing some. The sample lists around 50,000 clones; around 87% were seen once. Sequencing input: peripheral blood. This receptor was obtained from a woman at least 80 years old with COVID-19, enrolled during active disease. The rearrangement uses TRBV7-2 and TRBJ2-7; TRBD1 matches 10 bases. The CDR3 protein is CASSLRQGANSNEQYF. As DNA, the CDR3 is TGTGCCAGCAGCTTGCGACAGGGGGCTAATTCGAACGAGCAGTACTTC. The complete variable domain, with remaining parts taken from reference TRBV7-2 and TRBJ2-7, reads GAGVSQSPSNKVTEKGKDVELRCDPISGHTALYWYRQSLGQGLEFLIYFQGNSAPDKSGLPSDRFSAERTGGSVSTLTIQRTQQEDSAVYLCASSLRQGANSNEQYFGPGTRLTVT.